These 28 T cell receptor beta chains share one sample of origin, sequenced in a study of T cell responses to AZD1222 COVID-19 vaccine. TCRdb's table, derived via immunoSEQ multiplex PCR, lists solely in-frame clones and lacks some. This sample has some 170,000 clones, with 85% to 95% found just once. The sample was peripheral blood, taken 28 days after the second dose of the MenACWY control vaccine. The receptors were gathered from an adult who received the MenACWY meningococcal vaccine as a control.

J is TRBJ1-1 and V is TRBV5-4; D not resolved. Per the germline V gene, CDR1 is SGHNT and CDR2 is YYREEE (reference sequence). This CDR3 is built from 12 residues. Between the trimmed V and J ends, which lost 0 bases and 4 bases, there was a span of 4 bases. The CDR3 DNA reads TGTGCCAGCAGCTTGGACTTCACTGAAGCTTTCTTT. It encodes CASSLDFTEAFF.

The V and J genes are TRBV6-5 and TRBJ1-6, with TRBD1 matching over 8 bases. V was pared by 4 bases and J by 4 bases, with 6 bases of the junction left unmatched. The germline V gene encodes CDR1 MNHEY and CDR2 SVGAGI. The CDR3 sequence is 16 residues long. The CDR3 loop is CASSSGDRLYNSPLHF. The CDR3 DNA is TGTGCCAGCAGTTCGGGGGACAGGCTTTATAATTCACCCCTCCACTTT.

The rearrangement uses TRBV24-1 and TRBJ2-6; D not certain. The CDR3 length is 13 residues. V gave up 7 bases and J gave up 0 bases, with 3 bases separating them. Germline loops: CDR1 KGHDR, CDR2 SFDVKD. The CDR3 loop is CATRSSGANVLTF. CDR3 in DNA: TGTGCCACCAGGTCCTCTGGGGCCAACGTCCTGACTTTC.

This clone was seen a single time. This chain joins TRBV5-5 and TRBJ1-2; D is unclear. Germline lookup yields CDR1 SGHKS and CDR2 YYEKEE (reference sequence). The CDR3 has 15 amino acids. Trimming shortened V by 4 bases and J by 4 bases, and 17 bases separated the two germline ends. This chain's CDR3 is CASSPDPPLIYGYTF. CDR3 nucleotide sequence: TGTGCCAGCAGCCCCGATCCGCCTTTGATCTATGGCTACACCTTC.

This chain joins TRBV7-3 and TRBJ1-1; D possibly corresponds to TRBD1 (5 bases). The CDR3 spans 11 residues. V gave up 5 bases and J gave up 5 bases, with 6 bases separating them. The germline V gene encodes CDR1 SGHTA and CDR2 FQGTGA. The DNA for the CDR3 is TGTGCCAGCAGCGGGGGGACTGAAGCTTTCTTT. Amino acids: CASSGGTEAFF.

This sequence joins TRBV5-1 and TRBJ1-1, with D possibly being TRBD1 (5 bases). This CDR3 comprises 14 residues. From germline, CDR1 is SGHRS and CDR2 YFSETQ. V lost 7 bases and J 1 base, leaving 14 bases between the germline ends. Written as DNA, the CDR3 is TGCGCCAGCTTACCAGGGCATCAGAACACTGAAGCTTTCTTT. Translation gives CASLPGHQNTEAFF.

The rearrangement joins TRBV7-2 to TRBJ1-2; 8 nucleotides line up with TRBD1. The germline CDR1 and CDR2 sequences are SGHTA and FQGNSA. V trimming: 4 bases; J trimming: 1 base; junction bases outside the gene matches: 2. The CDR3 is made up of 14 amino acids. DNA for the CDR3: TGTGCCAGCAGCTCTGACAGGGGTAACTATGGCTACACCTTC. This translates into CASSSDRGNYGYTF.

V usage is TRBV6-2 or TRBV6-3 and J usage is TRBJ1-1; D remains ambiguous. V was shortened by 2 bases and J by 1 base, with 8 bases between the two germline ends. CDR1 and CDR2 (germline): MNHEY, SVGEGT. There are 14 residues in the CDR3. The CDR3: CASSYAVQNTEAFF. As DNA, the CDR3 is TGTGCCAGCAGTTACGCTGTCCAGAACACTGAAGCTTTCTTT.

V and J are TRBV5-4 and TRBJ2-3; 7 bases match TRBD2. V shed 4 bases and J 4 bases; nucleotides not matched to a gene: 6. The germline V gene encodes CDR1 SGHNT and CDR2 YYREEE (reference sequence). The CDR3 extends over 14 amino acids. This CDR3 is CASSKPGGADTQYF. CDR3 in DNA: TGTGCCAGCAGCAAACCGGGGGGAGCAGATACGCAGTATTTT.

This clone occurred once. The V gene is TRBV18, the J gene TRBJ1-5; 11 nucleotides agree with TRBD1. This CDR3 spans 15 amino acids. The junction had 4 bases not matched to a gene; V was cut back by 5 bases and J by 4 bases. Germline V gene sequence: CDR1 KGHSH, CDR2 LQKENI. The CDR3 DNA follows: TGTGCCAGCTCAGCCGGGACAGGGGGAAATCAGCCCCAGCATTTT. Its protein product is CASSAGTGGNQPQHF.

This clone was picked up one time. This rearrangement joins TRBV5-8 to TRBJ1-2; D is undetermined. Per the germline V gene, CDR1 is SGHTS and CDR2 is YDEGEE. The length of the CDR3 is 10 residues. Trimming took 3 bases from V and 10 from J, leaving 7 bases between them. The DNA for the CDR3 is TGTGCCAGCAGCTCCACTTTCTACACCTTC. As protein: CASSSTFYTF.

This clone has just a few counts. This sequence joins TRBV7-9 and TRBJ2-7, with 7 bases aligning to TRBD1. This CDR3 has 16 amino acids. Germline V gene sequence: CDR1 SEHNR, CDR2 FQNEAQ (reference sequence). V was pared by 5 bases and J by 5 bases, with 15 bases of the junction left unmatched. DNA of the CDR3: TGTGCCAGCAGCAAGACGGTGGGACAGTATCTTGACGAGCAGTACTTC. It translates to CASSKTVGQYLDEQYF.

This clone was seen more than once but under ten times. This chain connects TRBV10-2 to TRBJ1-2; D possibly corresponds to TRBD1 (5 bases). Trimming left V 6 bases short and J 4 bases short, with 15 bases between. The CDR3 is made up of 14 amino acids. Germline V gives CDR1 WSHSY, CDR2 SAAADI. This CDR3 is CASRDSGALYGYTF. DNA of the CDR3: TGCGCCAGCAGAGACAGTGGAGCCCTCTATGGCTACACCTTC.

This chain connects TRBV7-2 to TRBJ1-2; tentatively, D is TRBD1 (5 bases). The CDR3 runs to 14 residues. Germline V gives CDR1 SGHTA, CDR2 FQGNSA. Trimming took off 5 bases at V and 4 bases at J, with 14 bases between the two ends. The chain's CDR3 is CASSPTGAFYGYTF. The DNA for the CDR3 is TGTGCCAGCAGCCCGACCGGGGCCTTCTATGGCTACACCTTC. The variable domain in full, with the rest retrieved from reference TRBV7-2 and TRBJ1-2, is GAGVSQSPSNKVTEKGKDVELRCDPISGHTALYWYRQSLGQGLEFLIYFQGNSAPDKSGLPSDRFSAERTGGSVSTLTIQRTQQEDSAVYLCASSPTGAFYGYTFGSGTRLTVV.

The chain has TRBV2 and TRBJ1-2; D unclear. Trimming took off 2 bases at V and 8 bases at J, with 12 bases between the two ends. From germline, CDR1 is SNHLY and CDR2 FYNNEI. CDR3 length: 13 residues. The CDR3 region is CASSEFRSQGYTF. Written as DNA, the CDR3 is TGTGCCAGCAGTGAATTCCGTTCCCAAGGCTACACCTTC.

The chain links TRBV7-6 to TRBJ1-1, with no clear D. Per the germline V gene, CDR1 is SGHVS and CDR2 is FNYEAQ. The CDR3 has 15 residues. Trimming stripped 2 bases from V and 1 base from J, with 11 bases between. The CDR3 DNA sequence: TGTGCCAGCAGCTTAAAAGCGGGGTCGAACACTGAAGCTTTCTTT. Translation: CASSLKAGSNTEAFF.

The V and J genes are TRBV27 and TRBJ1-5; D is undetermined. V was clipped by 3 bases and J by 6 bases, with 15 bases between them. CDR3 length equals 15 residues. Per germline, CDR1 MNHEY and CDR2 SMNVEV (reference sequence). In DNA form, the CDR3 reads TGTGCCAGCAGTTTTTCCCCCGCCCGTTTTCAGCCCCAGCATTTT. Translating it yields CASSFSPARFQPQHF.

This clone was observed a handful of times. V and J are TRBV12-3 or TRBV12-4 and TRBJ1-1, with D unresolved. Trimming took off 5 bases at V and 5 bases at J, with 12 bases between the two ends. CDR3 length: 13 amino acids. CDR3 in DNA: TGTGCCAGCAGTCCCTACAGTTCAACTGAAGCTTTCTTT. Translating it yields CASSPYSSTEAFF.

This chain links TRBV18 with TRBJ1-2; the D is unclear. The CDR3 spans 16 residues. Trimming took 5 bases from V and 0 from J, leaving 16 bases between them. Germline CDR1 reads KGHSH; CDR2 reads LQKENI. DNA of the CDR3: TGTGCCAGCTCAGTAGGAACTGACCCAACTAACTATGGCTACACCTTC. This sequence encodes CASSVGTDPTNYGYTF.

V gene TRBV4-2 combines with J gene TRBJ2-7; 9 bases are a match to TRBD1. There are 15 residues in the CDR3. CDR1 is LGHNA and CDR2 is YNFKEQ in the germline V gene. V was pared by 1 base and J by 6 bases, with 7 bases of the junction left unmatched. The CDR3 region has the DNA TGTGCCAGCAGCCAAGTCGGGACAGGGTTTGTCGAGCAGTACTTC. Protein product: CASSQVGTGFVEQYF.

The genes are TRBV7-2 and TRBJ2-7; 9 bases fit TRBD1. CDR3 length: 14 amino acids. CDR1 is SGHTA, CDR2 FQGNSA, per germline. Germline trimming cut 7 bases from V and 5 bases from J; bases unmatched to any gene: 9. CDR3 nucleotide sequence: TGTGCCAGCACCCACAGGGGGCAAAAAAACGAGCAGTACTTC. Translating gives CASTHRGQKNEQYF.

This chain connects TRBV30 to TRBJ1-2, with D hard to call. CDR1 and CDR2 (germline): GTSNPN, SVGIG (reference sequence). This CDR3 is 15 amino acids long. Trimming pared 2 bases from V and 6 bases from J, leaving 19 bases between. CDR3 DNA sequence: TGTGCCTGGAGTCGCCATCGCGGGCTATCGGATGGCTACACCTTC. Translation: CAWSRHRGLSDGYTF.

The genes are TRBV4-2 and TRBJ2-3; perhaps D is TRBD1 or TRBD2 (5 bases each). This CDR3 has 13 amino acids. Trimming took off 1 base at V and 4 bases at J, with 6 bases between the two ends. Per the germline V gene, CDR1 is LGHNA and CDR2 is YNFKEQ. The CDR3, as DNA: TGTGCCAGCAGCCAAGGGGGGTCAGATACGCAGTATTTT. Translated: CASSQGGSDTQYF.

The count of this clone is one. This chain connects TRBV6-5 to TRBJ1-6; 9 nucleotides agree with TRBD1. Trimming at V came to 5 bases and at J to 9 bases, leaving 5 bases not matched to a gene. From germline, CDR1 is MNHEY and CDR2 SVGAGI. There are 14 residues in the CDR3. As DNA, the CDR3 is TGTGCCAGCAGTCAACAGGGGGCGGTTTCACCCCTCCACTTT. Amino acids: CASSQQGAVSPLHF.

The sample holds a few counts of this clone. The rearrangement uses TRBV6-6 and TRBJ1-1; D might be TRBD1 (6 bases). With 5 bases removed from V and 4 bases from J, the gap between germline ends came to 11 bases. This CDR3 spans 13 amino acids. The germline V gene encodes CDR1 MNHNY and CDR2 SVGAGI (reference sequence). CDR3 amino acids: CASSQGTGTEAFF. The CDR3 DNA sequence: TGTGCCAGCAGTCAGGGGACGGGCACTGAAGCTTTCTTT.

The chain has TRBV18 and TRBJ2-5; D is unresolved. Between the trimmed V and J ends, which lost 4 bases and 2 bases, there was a span of 8 bases. This CDR3 comprises 13 residues. Germline V gene data show CDR1 as KGHSH and CDR2 as LQKENI. CDR3 sequence (DNA): TGTGCCAGCTCACAGGGTTTTCAAGAGACCCAGTACTTC. It translates to CASSQGFQETQYF.

The chain has TRBV6-4 and TRBJ1-5, with unresolved D. V was cut by 6 bases and J by 0 bases, with 9 bases left in between. CDR3 length: 14 residues. Germline values: CDR1 MRHNA, CDR2 SNTAGT. This CDR3 reads CASSLEASNQPQHF. The CDR3 nucleotides are TGTGCCAGCAGCTTGGAGGCTAGCAATCAGCCCCAGCATTTT.

The chain has TRBV5-1 and TRBJ1-1; D is possibly TRBD1 (5 bases). The CDR3 is made up of 15 amino acids. The V end lost 0 bases, the J end lost 4 bases, and 13 bases lay between the germline ends. Germline V gives CDR1 SGHRS, CDR2 YFSETQ. The CDR3 is CASSLGPPGGTEAFF. The DNA for the CDR3 is TGCGCCAGCAGCTTGGGACCTCCGGGGGGCACTGAAGCTTTCTTT.